This T cell receptor beta chain was sequenced for a study of T cells in Graves' hyperthyroidism and ophthalmopathy. Whole-study results and caveats: Stable hyperthyroidism was told apart from ophthalmopathy by a model built on 13 V-J features. Most expanded thyroid clonotypes above 0.001 also appeared in blood.

The study enrolled patients aged 18 to 65 with newly diagnosed hyperthyroidism of under 2 months' duration. Sampled blood dates from first hyperthyroidism diagnosis, and it precedes any ophthalmopathy symptoms. Amplified TCR beta CDR3 regions came from RNA transcripts. The TCR CDR3 was amplified in a first-round RT-PCR using the HTBI primer set. One entry per CDR3 protein, called by TCRdb with MiXCR from the multiplex PCR reads. Counted here are hundreds of thousands of distinct CDR3 sequences, around 20% occurring once; the ten biggest clones make up over 15%. This clonotype was seen ten or more times. Antigen unknown. This receptor was identified in a woman between 50 and 59 years old with Graves' hyperthyroidism that later progressed to Graves' ophthalmopathy. Sequencing was carried out using blood.

The chain's CDR3 is CASSLTAGVSNQPQHF. The CDR3 bases are TGTGCCAGCAGCTTAACGGCAGGGGTTAGCAATCAGCCCCAGCATTTT. The J gene is TRBJ1-5, the V gene TRBV5-8; TRBD1 is a possible D gene (6 bases). The CDR3 runs to 16 residues. V dropped 2 bases and J dropped 0 bases, with 12 bases sitting between them. CDR1 and CDR2 from the germline V gene are SGHTS and YDEGEE.